Sequencing of this TCR beta chain was carried out in a study of blood T cell repertoires in COVID-19. On the study more broadly: T cells, B-cell-depleted T cells, or PBMCs provided the cDNA or gDNA that served as material.

The V segment lost 6 bases and the J segment 4 bases; nucleotides outside the gene matches: 5. Germline V lookup: CDR1 MNHNY, CDR2 SVGAGI (reference sequence). The CDR3 has 13 amino acids. Original methodology: For nucleated cells, counts were estimated from reference gene primer amplification. Only in-frame clones appear in the TCRdb table, and some are missing; sequencing was by immunoSEQ multiplex PCR. V and J calls and clone size are those listed in that table; D and trimming were worked out from the DNA. The sample contains around 100,000 clones, roughly 90% of which appear only once. The clonotype comes from a middle-aged man with COVID-19, enrolled during active disease. Sequencing was performed on peripheral blood. This chain joins TRBV6-6 and TRBJ1-2, with 7 bases aligning to TRBD1. As DNA, the CDR3 is TGTGCCAGCAGCCAAGGACAGGCCTATGGCTACACCTTC. This sequence encodes CASSQGQAYGYTF.